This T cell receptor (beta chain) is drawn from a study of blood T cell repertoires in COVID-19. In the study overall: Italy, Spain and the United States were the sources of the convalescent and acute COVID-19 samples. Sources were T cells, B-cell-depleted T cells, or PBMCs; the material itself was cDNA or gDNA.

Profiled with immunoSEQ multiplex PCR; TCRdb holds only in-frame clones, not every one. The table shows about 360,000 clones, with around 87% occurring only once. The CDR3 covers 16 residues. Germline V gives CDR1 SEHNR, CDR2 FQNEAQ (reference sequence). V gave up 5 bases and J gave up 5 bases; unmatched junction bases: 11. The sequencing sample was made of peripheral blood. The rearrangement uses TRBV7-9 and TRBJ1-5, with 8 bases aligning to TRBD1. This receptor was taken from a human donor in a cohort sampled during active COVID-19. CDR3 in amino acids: CASSRWTGTGDQPQHF. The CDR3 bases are TGTGCCAGCAGCCGGTGGACAGGGACGGGGGATCAGCCCCAGCATTTT.